This record looks at one T cell receptor beta chain sequence and its context. Its specificity is unknown. Germline V lookup: CDR1 KGHSH, CDR2 LQKENI. CDR3 length: 16 amino acids. Trimming pared 4 bases from V and 1 base from J, leaving 15 bases between. This table comes from immunoSEQ multiplex PCR, and its TCRdb copy is limited to in-frame clones, with some not included. The table has 70,000 to 95,000 clones, roughly 80% seen once; the top ten hold roughly 2.8%. This entry is derived from a study of T cell clones after liver transplantation. Across the study: Until 12-24 months post-transplant, subjects got standard immunosuppression and no induction. Study findings and constraints: The donor-reactive repertoire was only partly measurable in two subjects, lacking donor cells. Small, mixed patient groups and varying post-transplant times limit these conclusions.

Thawed unstimulated PBMCs were FACS-sorted by CD3, CD4 and CD8 into two populations. The input for sequencing was CD4+ T cells from blood, taken at the 22-month timepoint. This receptor was obtained from a human patient who received a liver transplant. These T cells may partly come from the graft donor. The chain links TRBV18 to TRBJ2-3; maybe TRBD1 (5 bases). The CDR3 sequence: CASSLRQRGGTDTQYF. The CDR3 coding sequence is TGTGCCAGCTCACTTCGACAGCGAGGAGGCACAGATACGCAGTATTTT.